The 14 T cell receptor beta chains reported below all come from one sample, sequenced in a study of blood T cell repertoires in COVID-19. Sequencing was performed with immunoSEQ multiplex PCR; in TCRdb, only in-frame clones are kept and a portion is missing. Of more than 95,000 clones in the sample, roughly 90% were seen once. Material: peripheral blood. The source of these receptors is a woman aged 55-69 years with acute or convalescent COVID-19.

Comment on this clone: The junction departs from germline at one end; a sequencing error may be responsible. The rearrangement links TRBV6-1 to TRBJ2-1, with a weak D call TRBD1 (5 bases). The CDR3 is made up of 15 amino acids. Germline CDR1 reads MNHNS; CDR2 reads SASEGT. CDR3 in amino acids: CASSEVPRVYNEQFF. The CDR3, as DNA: TGTGCCAGCAGCGAAGTTCCCAGGGTTTACAATGAGCAGTTCTTC.

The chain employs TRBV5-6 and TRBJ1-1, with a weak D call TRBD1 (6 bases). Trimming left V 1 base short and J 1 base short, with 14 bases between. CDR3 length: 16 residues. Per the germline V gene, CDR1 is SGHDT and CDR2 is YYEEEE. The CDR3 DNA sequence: TGTGCCAGCAGCTTGACCGGGACAATACCGAACACTGAAGCTTTCTTT. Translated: CASSLTGTIPNTEAFF.

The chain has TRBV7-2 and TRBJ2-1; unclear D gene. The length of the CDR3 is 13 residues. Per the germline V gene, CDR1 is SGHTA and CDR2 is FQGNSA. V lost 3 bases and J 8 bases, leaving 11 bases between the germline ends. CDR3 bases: TGTGCCAGCAGCTTGGCCTCCGGGTATGAGCAGTTCTTC. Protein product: CASSLASGYEQFF.

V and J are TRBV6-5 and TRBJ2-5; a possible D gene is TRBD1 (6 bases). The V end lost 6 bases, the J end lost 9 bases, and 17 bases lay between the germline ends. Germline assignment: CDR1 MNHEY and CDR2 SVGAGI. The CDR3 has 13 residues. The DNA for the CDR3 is TGTGCCAGCAGCGCCGGGACACAGAAGTCCCAGTACTTC. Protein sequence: CASSAGTQKSQYF.

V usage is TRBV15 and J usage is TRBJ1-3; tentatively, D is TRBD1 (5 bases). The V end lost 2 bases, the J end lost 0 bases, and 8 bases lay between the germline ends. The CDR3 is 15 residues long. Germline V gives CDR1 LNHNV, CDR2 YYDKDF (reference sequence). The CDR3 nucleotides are TGTGCCACCAGCAGAACAGGCAACTCTGGAAACACCATATATTTT. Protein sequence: CATSRTGNSGNTIYF.

CDR3 amino acids: CASTRAGEQFF. Written as DNA, the CDR3 is TGTGCCAGCACTCGAGCGGGAGAGCAGTTCTTC. J is TRBJ2-1 and V is TRBV3-1 (or the pseudogene TRBV3-2); TRBD2 agrees at 7 bases. J was trimmed by 10 bases and V by 7 bases; bases with no gene match: 4. CDR3 length: 11 residues. The germline CDR1 and CDR2 sequences are LGHDT and YNNKEL (reference sequence).

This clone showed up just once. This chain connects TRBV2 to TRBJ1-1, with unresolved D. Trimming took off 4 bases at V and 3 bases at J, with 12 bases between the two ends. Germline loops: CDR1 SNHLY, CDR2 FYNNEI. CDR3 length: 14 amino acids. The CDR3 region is CASSVSAGYTEAFF. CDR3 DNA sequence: TGTGCCAGCAGTGTATCCGCAGGATACACTGAAGCTTTCTTT.

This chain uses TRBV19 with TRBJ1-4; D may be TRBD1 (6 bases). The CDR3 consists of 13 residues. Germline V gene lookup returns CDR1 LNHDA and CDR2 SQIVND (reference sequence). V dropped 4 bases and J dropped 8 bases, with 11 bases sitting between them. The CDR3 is CASSTTGIEKLFF. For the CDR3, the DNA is TGTGCCAGTAGTACTACAGGGATCGAAAAACTGTTTTTT. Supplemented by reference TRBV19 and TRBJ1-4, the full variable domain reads DGGITQSPKYLFRKEGQNVTLSCEQNLNHDAMYWYRQDPGQGLRLIYYSQIVNDFQKGDIAEGYSVSREKKESFPLTVTSAQKNPTAFYLCASSTTGIEKLFFGSGTQLSVL.

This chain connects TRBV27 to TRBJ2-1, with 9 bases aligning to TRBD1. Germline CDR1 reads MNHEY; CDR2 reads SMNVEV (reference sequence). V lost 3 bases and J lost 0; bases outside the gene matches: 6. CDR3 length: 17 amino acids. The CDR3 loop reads CASSFLGTGSSYNEQFF. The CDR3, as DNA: TGTGCCAGCAGTTTCTTAGGGACAGGGAGCTCCTACAATGAGCAGTTCTTC.

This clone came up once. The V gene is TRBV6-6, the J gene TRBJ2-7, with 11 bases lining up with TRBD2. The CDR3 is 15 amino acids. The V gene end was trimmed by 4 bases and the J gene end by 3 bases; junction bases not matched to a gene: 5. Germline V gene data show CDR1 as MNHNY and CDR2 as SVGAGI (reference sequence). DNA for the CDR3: TGTGCCAGCAGTTCAGGGACTAGCGGACTCTACGAGCAGTACTTC. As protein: CASSSGTSGLYEQYF.

The CDR3 sequence is CASSIGQVPPHQEPQHF. In nucleotides, the CDR3 is TGTGCCAGCAGCATAGGACAGGTCCCTCCCCATCAGGAGCCCCAGCATTTT. The V gene is TRBV7-9, the J gene TRBJ1-5, with 7 bases aligning to TRBD1. Germline V CDR1 and CDR2: SEHNR, FQNEAQ (reference sequence). The length of the CDR3 is 17 residues. The V gene end was trimmed by 5 bases and the J gene end by 8 bases; junction bases not matched to a gene: 18.

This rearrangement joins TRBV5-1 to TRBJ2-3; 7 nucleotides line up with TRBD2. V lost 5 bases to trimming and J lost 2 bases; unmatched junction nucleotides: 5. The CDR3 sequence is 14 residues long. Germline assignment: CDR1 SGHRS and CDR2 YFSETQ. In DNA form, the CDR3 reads TGCGCCAGCAGAGCTAGCGGAGACACAGATACGCAGTATTTT. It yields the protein CASRASGDTDTQYF.

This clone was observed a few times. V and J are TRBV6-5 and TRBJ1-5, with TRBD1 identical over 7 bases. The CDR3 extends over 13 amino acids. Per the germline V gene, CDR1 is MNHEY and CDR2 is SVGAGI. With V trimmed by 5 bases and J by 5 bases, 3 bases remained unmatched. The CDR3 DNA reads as TGTGCCAGCAGTCTCGACAGGGATCAGCCCCAGCATTTT. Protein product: CASSLDRDQPQHF.

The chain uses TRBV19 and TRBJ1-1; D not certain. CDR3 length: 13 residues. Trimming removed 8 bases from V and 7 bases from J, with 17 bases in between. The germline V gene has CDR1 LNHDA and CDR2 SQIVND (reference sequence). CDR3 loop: CASANLLEDEAFF. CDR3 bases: TGTGCCAGTGCGAACCTCCTTGAGGATGAAGCTTTCTTT.